These 11 T cell receptor beta chains share one sample of origin, sequenced in a study of control samples from healthy donors and cancer patients. Some clones are missing from TCRdb's copy, which holds only in-frame ones; the method was immunoSEQ multiplex PCR. The table records around 71,000 clones, 90% of them present only once. The sequencing sample was made of PBMCs. The receptors shown here come from a woman in her fifties or sixties with colorectal cancer.

The chain employs TRBV13 and TRBJ2-1, with 11 bases identical to TRBD1. The V and J ends lost 8 bases and 9 bases, in that order; junction bases with no gene match: 9. Germline lookup yields CDR1 PRHDT and CDR2 FYEKMQ (reference sequence). This CDR3 spans 14 amino acids. For the CDR3, the DNA is TGTGCCAGCGGGGACAGGGGGACACGTTTTGAGCAGTTCTTC. Residues: CASGDRGTRFEQFF.

This chain uses TRBV5-5 with TRBJ2-7; D is ambiguous. Trimming removed 4 bases from V and 3 bases from J, with 14 bases in between. Germline loops: CDR1 SGHKS, CDR2 YYEKEE (reference sequence). This CDR3 is built from 14 residues. The CDR3, as DNA: TGTGCCAGCAGCAAACCCCCCGGCGGCTACGAGCAGTACTTC. Its protein product is CASSKPPGGYEQYF.

The V gene is TRBV19, the J gene TRBJ2-3, with D hard to call. Per the germline V gene, CDR1 is LNHDA and CDR2 is SQIVND (reference sequence). Trimming left V 5 bases short and J 4 bases short, with 13 bases between. There are 14 residues in the CDR3. CDR3 in amino acids: CASSSEAAADTQYF. The CDR3 nucleotides read TGTGCCAGTAGTTCTGAGGCCGCCGCAGATACGCAGTATTTT.

This rearrangement joins TRBV2 to TRBJ1-1; no clear D. The V and J ends lost 4 bases and 1 base respectively, with 13 bases between them. The CDR3 extends over 15 amino acids. Germline V lookup: CDR1 SNHLY, CDR2 FYNNEI. CDR3: CASSARPGTNTEAFF. The CDR3 DNA reads TGTGCCAGCAGTGCACGGCCGGGAACGAACACTGAAGCTTTCTTT. The full variable domain, its missing parts supplied by reference TRBV2 and TRBJ1-1, is EPEVTQTPSHQVTQMGQEVILRCVPISNHLYFYWYRQILGQKVEFLVSFYNNEISEKSEIFDDQFSVERPDGSNFTLKIRSTKLEDSAMYFCASSARPGTNTEAFFGQGTRLTVV.

The chain employs TRBV11-2 and TRBJ2-7; D uncertain. The CDR3 has 14 residues. Germline assignment: CDR1 SGHAT and CDR2 FQNNGV. Trimming cost V 1 base and J 2 bases, with 9 bases left between them. CDR3 sequence reads: CASSLGAVTYEQYF. CDR3 in DNA: TGTGCCAGCAGCTTAGGGGCGGTAACCTACGAGCAGTACTTC.

V usage is TRBV6-6 and J usage is TRBJ2-1, with 12 bases matching TRBD2. CDR3 length: 15 residues. The V gene end was trimmed by 7 bases and the J gene end by 6 bases; junction bases not matched to a gene: 7. The germline V gene has CDR1 MNHNY and CDR2 SVGAGI (reference sequence). Here the CDR3 DNA reads TGTGCCAGCAACAAACTAGCGGGGGGACCCAATGAGCAGTTCTTC. Translation gives CASNKLAGGPNEQFF.

J is TRBJ2-6 and V is TRBV19; 9 positions agree with TRBD1. The germline gives CDR1 LNHDA, CDR2 SQIVND (reference sequence). The CDR3 has 18 amino acids. Trimming cost V 5 bases and J 0 bases; bases outside gene matches: 8. CDR3 protein: CASSPRGTGRSGANVLTF. The CDR3 DNA is TGTGCCAGTAGTCCTCGAGGGACAGGGCGCTCTGGGGCCAACGTCCTGACTTTC.

V gene TRBV5-1 combines with J gene TRBJ2-7; the D is unclear. Trimming took 0 bases from V and 5 from J, leaving 15 bases between them. CDR3 length equals 15 residues. Germline-derived CDR1 and CDR2 are SGHRS and YFSETQ. The CDR3 reads CASSLGRTSRDEQYF. The CDR3, as DNA: TGCGCCAGCAGCTTGGGACGGACCTCAAGGGACGAGCAGTACTTC.

The V gene is TRBV15, the J gene TRBJ1-1; TRBD1 matches 7 bases. V lost 3 bases and J lost 6; bases outside the gene matches: 7. The CDR3 loop spans 14 amino acids. Germline values: CDR1 LNHNV, CDR2 YYDKDF (reference sequence). CDR3 DNA sequence: TGTGCCACCAGCAGCGGGACAGTGTTGGCTGAAGCTTTCTTT. This gives the protein CATSSGTVLAEAFF.

In DNA, the CDR3 is TGCGCCAGCAGTCTGGAAGGGACTTCCTCCTATGGCTACACCTTC. Translation: CASSLEGTSSYGYTF. This chain joins TRBV5-1 and TRBJ1-2, with a possible D match to TRBD1 (5 bases). Germline loops: CDR1 SGHRS, CDR2 YFSETQ. CDR3 length: 15 amino acids. V shed 5 bases and J shed 4 bases, with 18 bases lying between them.

V and J are TRBV5-1 and TRBJ1-1; D is ambiguous. The CDR3 contains 12 residues. Germline V gene lookup returns CDR1 SGHRS and CDR2 YFSETQ. Trimming left V 3 bases short and J 8 bases short, with 11 bases between. The CDR3 sequence: CASSSREGEAFF. CDR3 nucleotide sequence: TGCGCCAGCAGCTCCCGTGAGGGCGAAGCTTTCTTT.